At least ten counts were recorded for the clone carrying this TCR beta chain. This record belongs to a study of T cell clonality in common variable immunodeficiency. Produced via immunoSEQ multiplex PCR; TCRdb's table is partial and in-frame only. Listed for the sample are around 52,000 clones, none seen a single time. The sequence came from a person between 18 and 70 years old in good health. What was sequenced was peripheral blood mononuclear cells.

CDR3 DNA, as far as it was read: TGCGCCAGCAGCCAAGTGGGGGGGGACTCTGGAAACACC. Translating gives CASSQVGGDSGNT. The complete CDR3 sequence is CASSQVGGDSGNTIYF. The chain uses TRBV4-1 and TRBJ1-3; possible D gene TRBD1, 5 bases. Sequencing ends 3 residues short of the CDR3 end; the germline J gene provides the rest. The germline V and J ends were trimmed by 1 base and 0 bases, with 10 bases remaining between them. CDR1 and CDR2 from the germline V gene are MGHRA and YSYEKL. This CDR3 region has 16 residues.